The text below deals with one T cell receptor (beta chain). This specimen comes from a study of blood T cell repertoires in COVID-19. Across the whole study: There were acute and convalescent COVID-19 samples, and they came from the United States, Italy and Spain. T cells, B-cell-depleted T cells, or PBMCs provided the cDNA or gDNA that served as material.

Unmatched junction bases numbered 4, after V lost 2 bases and J lost 5 bases. CDR1 SGHRS and CDR2 YFSETQ come from the germline V gene. The CDR3 is 14 amino acids. Authors' analysis steps: The assay estimated nucleated cells by amplifying reference gene primers. Data came from immunoSEQ multiplex PCR; TCRdb stores just in-frame clones and leaves some out. The DNA gave D and trimming, while V, J and clone size come from that table. This sample has around 200,000 clones, with 85% to 90% found just once. V and J are TRBV5-1 and TRBJ2-3, with 8 bases matching TRBD2. The sequence was obtained from a woman aged 80 or over in a cohort sampled during active or convalescent COVID-19. The specimen was peripheral blood. The CDR3 nucleotides are TGCGCCAGCAGCTTAGTCCTAGCGGGAGATACGCAGTATTTT. This translates into CASSLVLAGDTQYF. Looking up the rest from reference TRBV5-1 and TRBJ2-3 gives the full variable domain: KAGVTQTPRYLIKTRGQQVTLSCSPISGHRSVSWYQQTPGQGLQFLFEYFSETQRNKGNFPGRFSGRQFSNSRSEMNVSTLELGDSALYLCASSLVLAGDTQYFGPGTRLTVL.